One T cell receptor (beta chain) is described in this entry. This specimen belongs to a study of blood T cell repertoires in COVID-19. Study-level information: Researchers got acute and convalescent COVID-19 samples from the United States, Italy and Spain.

In assigning cohorts, the study relied on participant-reported clinical history. Within the 2 weeks before study entry, each person in the exposed group met a COVID-19 case. TCRdb's copy holds only in-frame clones and misses some; the assay was immunoSEQ multiplex PCR. Counted here are approximately 220,000 clones, 83% occurring once; the ten biggest clones make up about 3.9%. CDR1 is SGHTA and CDR2 is FQGNSA in the germline V gene. The CDR3 has 15 amino acids. V lost 1 base, J lost 1 base, and 10 bases lay in between. The receptor's source is a woman between 40 and 55 years old who had been exposed to COVID-19. The chain links TRBV7-2 to TRBJ1-1, with D hard to call. The sequenced sample consisted of PBMCs or T cells enriched from blood (not recorded which). This CDR3 is CASSLGRQRNTEAFF. The CDR3 DNA reads as TGTGCCAGCAGCTTAGGGCGGCAGCGGAACACTGAAGCTTTCTTT.